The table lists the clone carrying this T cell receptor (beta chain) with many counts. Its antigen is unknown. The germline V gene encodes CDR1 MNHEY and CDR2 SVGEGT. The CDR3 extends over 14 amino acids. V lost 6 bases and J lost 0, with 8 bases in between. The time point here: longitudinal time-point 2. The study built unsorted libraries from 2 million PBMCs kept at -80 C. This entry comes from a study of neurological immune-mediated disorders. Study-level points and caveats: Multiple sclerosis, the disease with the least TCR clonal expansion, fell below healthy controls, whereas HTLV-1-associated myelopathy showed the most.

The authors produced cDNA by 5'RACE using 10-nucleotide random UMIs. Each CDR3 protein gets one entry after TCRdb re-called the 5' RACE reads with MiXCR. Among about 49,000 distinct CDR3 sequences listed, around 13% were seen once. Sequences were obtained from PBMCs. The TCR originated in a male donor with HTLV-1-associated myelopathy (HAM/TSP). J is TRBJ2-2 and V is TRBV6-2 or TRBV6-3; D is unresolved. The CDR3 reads CASRHPANTGELFF. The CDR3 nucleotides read TGTGCCAGCAGGCACCCCGCGAACACCGGGGAGCTGTTTTTT.